This is a list of T cell receptor beta chains from one sample in a study of blood T cell repertoires in COVID-19. Libraries were prepared by immunoSEQ multiplex PCR; TCRdb keeps only in-frame clonotypes and omits some of them. The sample consists of approximately 19,000 clones, 85% to 90% of them appearing once. The source material was peripheral blood. These receptors were collected from a human donor in a cohort sampled during active COVID-19. Each CDR3 is given with its conserved first and last residue. D genes are given only for firm matches. Only part of the rows carry a size: once, few, many, or a class if the clone is expanded.

cdr3_aa cdr3_nt d_call j_call v_call clone_size cdr3_length
CASSIGGRQGYQPQHF TGTGCCAGTAGTATAGGTGGAAGACAGGGCTATCAGCCCCAGCATTTT TRBD1 TRBJ1-5 TRBV19 - 16
CASSVPRGLDTEAFF TGTGCCAGCAGTGTCCCCAGGGGACTAGACACTGAAGCTTTCTTT - TRBJ1-1 TRBV28 once 15
CASRPGGTLTGNTIYF TGTGCCAGCAGGCCTGGAGGGACTTTGACTGGAAACACCATATATTTT - TRBJ1-3 TRBV6-6 - 16
CASSLVRLAGGEQYF TGTGCCAGCAGCTTGGTAAGACTAGCGGGAGGCGAGCAGTACTTC TRBD2 TRBJ2-7 TRBV7-9 once 15
CASSKRTGTEGGQPQHF TGTGCCAGTAGTAAACGGACAGGCACCGAAGGAGGTCAGCCCCAGCATTTT TRBD1 TRBJ1-5 TRBV19 few 17
CASSLTAQGKNGYTF TGTGCCAGCAGTTTAACGGCACAGGGTAAGAATGGCTACACCTTC - TRBJ1-2 TRBV28 - 15
CASSLGDRVGQPQHF TGTGCCAGCAGCTTAGGGGACAGGGTGGGCCAGCCCCAGCATTTT TRBD1 TRBJ1-5 TRBV7-6 few 15
CASSAREDGANVLTF TGTGCCAGCAGCGCGAGGGAAGATGGGGCCAACGTCCTGACTTTC - TRBJ2-6 TRBV5-4 few 15
CASIPSGLPNTEAFF TGTGCCAGCATTCCTTCGGGATTGCCGAACACTGAAGCTTTCTTT - TRBJ1-1 TRBV6-5 - 15
CASSLRQGSYEQYF TGTGCCAGCAGCCTAAGACAGGGCTCCTACGAGCAGTACTTC TRBD1 TRBJ2-7 TRBV9 once 14
CASSPLVSGQPVHGYTF TGTGCCAGCTCACCACTGGTATCTGGACAGCCTGTCCATGGCTACACCTTC - TRBJ1-2 TRBV18 - 17
CATTKTGGNTIYF TGTGCCACCACGAAAACCGGGGGAAACACCATATATTTT - TRBJ1-3 TRBV5-4 - 13
CASSSAFLAAVSGANVLTF TGTGCCAGCAGTTCCGCCTTTCTAGCGGCGGTCTCTGGGGCCAACGTCCTGACTTTC TRBD2 TRBJ2-6 TRBV28 - 19
CASSGPDRGVTEAFF TGTGCCAGCAGTGGACCAGACAGGGGGGTCACTGAAGCTTTCTTT TRBD1 TRBJ1-1 TRBV27 - 15
CSVVVGAYEQYF TGCAGCGTTGTAGTAGGGGCCTACGAGCAGTACTTC - TRBJ2-7 TRBV29-1 - 12
CASSGKQGRHEQFF TGTGCCAGCAGCGGAAAACAGGGTCGGCATGAGCAGTTCTTC - TRBJ2-1 TRBV9 - 14
CASSRDRGGTGELFF TGTGCCAGCAGCCGGGACCGGGGGGGCACCGGGGAGCTGTTTTTT TRBD2 TRBJ2-2 TRBV3-1/TRBV3-2 - 15
CASSPPREGSRGYTF TGTGCCAGCTCACCCCCGAGGGAAGGCTCCAGGGGCTACACCTTC - TRBJ1-2 TRBV18 - 15
CAWRDSNSPLHF TGTGCCTGGCGGGACAGTAATTCACCCCTCCACTTT TRBD1 TRBJ1-6 TRBV30 - 12
CASSRLRDTEAFF TGTGCCAGCAGCCGCCTGAGGGATACTGAAGCTTTCTTT - TRBJ1-1 TRBV6-6 once 13
CASSTRQLEQYF TGTGCCAGCAGTACCCGACAGCTCGAGCAGTACTTC - TRBJ2-7 TRBV28 - 12
CATSRVGGGNTGELFF TGTGCCACCAGCAGAGTTGGGGGGGGCAACACCGGGGAGCTGTTTTTT - TRBJ2-2 TRBV15 - 16
CASDAGAPSYEQYF TGTGCCAGCGACGCGGGGGCCCCCTCCTACGAGCAGTACTTC - TRBJ2-7 TRBV7-9 - 14
CASSLDTYTQYF TGCGCCAGCAGCCTGGACACATATACGCAGTATTTT - TRBJ2-3 TRBV5-1 - 12
CAWRGHANTGELFF TGTGCCTGGAGGGGACATGCGAACACCGGGGAGCTGTTTTTT - TRBJ2-2 TRBV30 - 14
CAWSVGLGSGNTIYF TGTGCCTGGAGTGTAGGACTGGGCTCTGGAAACACCATATATTTT - TRBJ1-3 TRBV30 - 15
CASSVQATGGQPQHF TGTGCCAGTAGTGTCCAAGCAACAGGGGGACAGCCCCAGCATTTT TRBD1 TRBJ1-5 TRBV19 - 15
CASSIQDKAFEAFF TGTGCCAGCAGCATCCAGGACAAGGCATTTGAAGCTTTCTTT - TRBJ1-1 TRBV21-1 - 14